This is a list of T cell receptor beta chains from one sample in a study of T-cell reconstitution after alpha-beta-depleted transplantation in children. TCRdb analysed the PCR reads with MiXCR anew, one entry per CDR3 protein. This repertoire shows about 360,000 distinct CDR3 sequences, approximately 12% found once; its top ten account for 3.5% to 4.5%. This specimen was PBMCs, taken from the stem cell graft. The receptors here all came from a human donor who donated a stem cell graft to a child with Fanconi anemia. The CDR3 runs from the conserved cysteine through the conserved F or W. The D gene is left open where the match is weak. The size field is filled for only some rows; it gives once, few, many or a size class.

D | J | V | size | DNA | CDR3
TRBD2 | TRBJ2-5 | TRBV9 | few | TGTGCCAGCAGCACCTTCAGCGGGGGCCTTTTATCGACCCAGTACTTC | CASSTFSGGLLSTQYF
TRBD1 | TRBJ2-5 | TRBV5-1 | many | TGCGCCAGCAAGACAGGGGTTGGGGAGACCCAGTACTTC | CASKTGVGETQYF
TRBD1 | TRBJ2-7 | TRBV20-1 | many | TGCAGTGCCCCTGTCCGGGACAGGGGACTTCTACTGCCCGAGCAGTACTTC | CSAPVRDRGLLLPEQYF
- | TRBJ1-1 | TRBV3-1 | few | TGTGCCAGCAGCCAAGCTGGTATTCTACCTGAAGCTTTCTTT | CASSQAGILPEAFF
TRBD2 | TRBJ2-4 | TRBV30 | - | TGTGCCTGGAGTCTTGGACTAGCAAGAGGAATTCAGTACTTC | CAWSLGLARGIQYF
TRBD2 | TRBJ2-5 | TRBV20-1 | - | TGCAGTGCAGCTCGGGGGGGCCCAGAGACCCAGTACTTC | CSAARGGPETQYF
- | TRBJ2-2 | TRBV20-1 | few | TGCAGTGCTAGAAATGAGTACAACACCGGGGAGCTGTTTTTT | CSARNEYNTGELFF
- | TRBJ1-1 | TRBV29-1 | few | TGCAGTTTTCGCAGCGTTAACACTGAAGCTTTCTTT | CSFRSVNTEAFF
- | TRBJ2-7 | TRBV4-2 | many | TGTGCCAGCAGCCACGTCGGCAGGGGGGATTACGAGCAGTACTTC | CASSHVGRGDYEQYF
TRBD1 | TRBJ1-5 | TRBV11-1 | - | TGTGCCAGCAGCCATACCACAGGGGGTCCGCGGGATCAGCCCCAGCATTTT | CASSHTTGGPRDQPQHF